These 23 T cell receptor beta chains originate from one sample sequenced in a study of vaccination and CD4 T cells after COVID-19. With the Oncomine TCR Beta short-read assay, DNA from cultured CD4+ T cells was sequenced. TCRdb reprocessed the PCR reads via MiXCR and lists one record per CDR3 protein. The repertoire holds some 20,000 distinct CDR3 sequences, with 43% as singletons. Which antigens these TCRs recognize remains unknown. Treatment described: approximately nine-day PBMC culture with coronavirus spike peptide pools or control peptides (ViraFEST assay). The sample consisted of CD4+ T cells from blood, cultured in vitro, taken after SARS-CoV-2 vaccination. The source is a human donor who had recovered from COVID-19.

The CDR3: CASSFTRVGETQYF. CDR3 DNA: TGCGCCAGCAGTTTTACTAGGGTTGGAGAGACCCAGTACTTC. This chain joins TRBV5-1 and TRBJ2-5; maybe TRBD2 (5 bases). The CDR3 sequence is 14 residues long. Germline V lookup: CDR1 SGHRS, CDR2 YFSETQ. V shed 5 bases and J shed 4 bases, with 15 bases lying between them.

Only a few counts were recorded for this clonotype. The CDR3 region is CASSGFSETQYF. DNA for the CDR3: TGTGCCAGCAGCGGTTTCTCGGAGACCCAGTACTTC. This sequence joins TRBV7-2 and TRBJ2-5; no clear D gene. Germline CDR1 SGHTA, CDR2 FQGNSA. CDR3 length equals 12 residues. Trimming shortened V by 5 bases and J by 5 bases, and 9 bases separated the two germline ends.

V and J are TRBV10-3 and TRBJ2-5; D is undetermined. From germline, CDR1 is ENHRY and CDR2 SYGVKD. V was clipped by 3 bases and J by 3 bases, with 8 bases between them. CDR3 length: 13 amino acids. In nucleotides, the CDR3 is TGTGCCATCAGTGAATACAGAGAAGAGACCCAGTACTTC. This encodes CAISEYREETQYF.

This rearrangement joins TRBV27 to TRBJ2-2; D assignment may be TRBD1 or TRBD2 (5 bases each). The CDR3 sequence is 15 residues long. Germline lookup yields CDR1 MNHEY and CDR2 SMNVEV (reference sequence). V was clipped by 8 bases and J by 0 bases, with 13 bases between them. In DNA form, the CDR3 reads TGTGCCAGCGGTCCCGGGACGGCGAACACCGGGGAGCTGTTTTTT. Translation gives CASGPGTANTGELFF.

CDR3 residues: CASSLGTLTEAFF. CDR3 sequence (DNA): TGTGCCAGCAGCTTGGGGACGCTTACTGAAGCTTTCTTT. This sequence joins TRBV7-9 and TRBJ1-1, with a weak D call TRBD1 (5 bases). This CDR3 spans 13 amino acids. Germline assignment: CDR1 SEHNR and CDR2 FQNEAQ (reference sequence). The V end lost 3 bases, the J end lost 5 bases, and 10 bases lay between the germline ends.

The chain joins TRBV7-2 to TRBJ1-2; D is unresolved. The CDR3 is 13 residues long. Trimming took 1 base from V and 6 from J, leaving 9 bases between them. Germline V gene data show CDR1 as SGHTA and CDR2 as FQGNSA. CDR3 residues: CASSLVGGNGYTF. The CDR3 DNA is TGTGCCAGCAGCTTAGTCGGCGGTAATGGCTACACCTTC.

The table lists this clonotype with a few counts. This rearrangement joins TRBV25-1 to TRBJ2-7; weak D call: TRBD1 (8 bases). The length of the CDR3 is 16 residues. Trimming took 2 bases from V and 4 from J, leaving 18 bases between them. Germline-derived CDR1 and CDR2 are MGHDK and SYGVNS. The CDR3 spells CASSESGTGKIYEQYF. CDR3 in DNA: TGTGCCAGCAGTGAAAGCGGGACAGGCAAAATTTACGAGCAGTACTTC.

This clonotype was counted between two and nine times. The gene calls are TRBV6-1 and TRBJ2-7, with TRBD1 as a possible D gene (5 bases). V shed 8 bases and J shed 6 bases, with 17 bases lying between them. The CDR3 runs 13 residues. The germline CDR1 and CDR2 sequences are MNHNS and SASEGT. CDR3 amino acids: CASPSDSRREQYF. DNA of the CDR3: TGTGCCAGCCCCTCTGACAGTCGTCGCGAGCAGTACTTC.

This clonotype was seen just once. This chain links TRBV4-2 with TRBJ2-5; either TRBD1 or TRBD2 may supply D (5 bases each). Trimming took off 1 base at V and 5 bases at J, with 14 bases between the two ends. Germline lookup yields CDR1 LGHNA and CDR2 YNFKEQ. CDR3 length equals 15 residues. Written as DNA, the CDR3 is TGTGCCAGCAGCCAAGTTGGGGGTGGTCAGGAGACCCAGTACTTC. Translating it yields CASSQVGGGQETQYF.

The V and J genes are TRBV14 and TRBJ2-3, with D unresolved. V gave up 4 bases and J gave up 3 bases, with 11 bases separating them. CDR1 and CDR2 (germline): SGHDN, FVKESK. The CDR3 spans 14 residues. The CDR3 nucleotides read TGTGCCAGCAGCCGGAAGACCATAACAGATACGCAGTATTTT. Residues: CASSRKTITDTQYF.

This clonotype has just a few counts. This rearrangement joins TRBV30 to TRBJ1-5; no clear D. Trimming cost V 5 bases and J 4 bases, with 12 bases left between them. Germline V gene sequence: CDR1 GTSNPN, CDR2 SVGIG (reference sequence). CDR3 length: 13 residues. Here the CDR3 DNA reads TGTGCCTGGGCCGGAGGTGGGAATCAGCCCCAGCATTTT. The encoded protein is CAWAGGGNQPQHF.

This rearrangement joins TRBV19 to TRBJ2-1; TRBD1 matches 7 bases. The CDR3 length is 13 residues. Germline CDR1 is LNHDA and CDR2 is SQIVND (reference sequence). The ends lost 11 bases at V and 9 bases at J; junction bases unmatched: 13. In DNA form, the CDR3 reads TGTGCCGCCCGTAAGGGACAGTCGGGTGAGCAGTTCTTC. As protein: CAARKGQSGEQFF.

In its sample, this clonotype was seen a few times. The CDR3 DNA follows: TGTGCCAGCAGCCCCGTCGATGGCACTGAAGCTTTCTTT. Its translation: CASSPVDGTEAFF. The V and J genes are TRBV7-3 and TRBJ1-1; D unclear. Germline loops: CDR1 SGHTA, CDR2 FQGTGA. The CDR3 extends over 13 amino acids. The V end lost 5 bases, the J end lost 4 bases, and 11 bases lay between the germline ends.

This clonotype has a handful of counts. The V gene is TRBV24-1, the J gene TRBJ2-1; TRBD2 matches 9 bases. CDR3 length: 16 residues. Unmatched junction bases numbered 3, after V lost 3 bases and J lost 1 base. Germline CDR1 is KGHDR and CDR2 is SFDVKD. The CDR3 here is CATSDPAGGSYNEQFF. The CDR3 DNA is TGTGCCACCAGTGATCCGGCGGGAGGGTCCTACAATGAGCAGTTCTTC.

This clonotype was detected only once. J is TRBJ2-7 and V is TRBV5-1, with D unresolved. This CDR3 contains 11 residues. Per the germline V gene, CDR1 is SGHRS and CDR2 is YFSETQ. V lost 0 bases, J lost 6 bases, and 4 bases lay in between. The CDR3 here is CASSLGGEQYF. CDR3 in DNA: TGCGCCAGCAGCTTGGGCGGCGAGCAGTACTTC.

The rearrangement uses TRBV7-6 and TRBJ2-5; TRBD2 matches at 12 bases. The J segment lost 2 bases and the V segment lost 1 base, leaving 5 bases of the junction unmatched. In germline, CDR1 is SGHVS, CDR2 FNYEAQ. This CDR3 region has 17 residues. The CDR3 DNA follows: TGTGCCAGCAGCTTAGTTCCTAGCGGGGGGGGACAAGAGACCCAGTACTTC. Amino acids: CASSLVPSGGGQETQYF.

This clonotype was observed a handful of times. The rearrangement links TRBV19 to TRBJ1-1; D is ambiguous. V lost 5 bases, J lost 8 bases, and 15 bases lay in between. CDR3 size: 13 residues. Germline loops: CDR1 LNHDA, CDR2 SQIVND (reference sequence). CDR3 nucleotides: TGTGCCAGTAGTGTAAGGGAAGGACGGGAAGCTTTCTTT. It specifies CASSVREGREAFF.

The chain's CDR3 is CAISETQTGSSSPLHF. CDR3 DNA: TGTGCCATCAGTGAGACCCAGACAGGGTCTAGTTCACCCCTCCACTTT. This chain connects TRBV10-3 to TRBJ1-6, with 7 nucleotides matching TRBD1. The CDR3 loop spans 16 amino acids. V lost 2 bases and J lost 9; bases outside the gene matches: 10. Germline V gene sequence: CDR1 ENHRY, CDR2 SYGVKD.

In DNA form, the CDR3 reads TGTGCCAGCAGCCAAAGCGGAGGGGACACTGAAGCTTTCTTT. Translation gives CASSQSGGDTEAFF. The chain recombines TRBV7-2 with TRBJ1-1; D is possibly TRBD1 (5 bases). CDR1 is SGHTA, CDR2 FQGNSA, per germline. V shed 5 bases and J shed 3 bases, with 13 bases lying between them. The CDR3 consists of 14 residues. The full variable domain, with the rest looked up from reference TRBV7-2 and TRBJ1-1, is GAGVSQSPSNKVTEKGKDVELRCDPISGHTALYWYRQSLGQGLEFLIYFQGNSAPDKSGLPSDRFSAERTGGSVSTLTIQRTQQEDSAVYLCASSQSGGDTEAFFGQGTRLTVV.

The J gene is TRBJ2-7, the V gene TRBV7-9, with 8 bases lining up with TRBD1. Germline CDR1 is SEHNR and CDR2 is FQNEAQ (reference sequence). The V and J ends lost 2 bases and 0 bases, in that order; junction bases with no gene match: 12. CDR3 length equals 18 residues. The DNA of the CDR3 is TGTGCCAGCAGCTTATTTCTGAGGACAGGGACGAACTCCTACGAGCAGTACTTC. Translated: CASSLFLRTGTNSYEQYF.

This sequence joins TRBV7-2 and TRBJ2-4, with TRBD1 matching over 7 bases. Germline lookup yields CDR1 SGHTA and CDR2 FQGNSA. The CDR3 spans 15 residues. The V and J ends lost 5 bases and 11 bases, in that order; junction bases with no gene match: 15. Here the CDR3 DNA reads TGTGCCAGCAGCACGGGACCGGGACAGACTTCAGTTCAGTACTTC. Translated: CASSTGPGQTSVQYF.

The chain has TRBV27 and TRBJ1-5; tentative D call: TRBD1 (5 bases). The CDR3 runs 16 residues. Trimming left V 7 bases short and J 8 bases short, with 24 bases between. Looked up from germline, CDR1 is MNHEY and CDR2 is SMNVEV (reference sequence). DNA of the CDR3: TGTGCCAGCACCGCTATGGGACCGCGAGGGTTAAAGCCCCAGCATTTT. It yields the protein CASTAMGPRGLKPQHF.

J is TRBJ2-5 and V is TRBV5-4; 10 bases match TRBD2. The CDR3 is 15 amino acids. J lost 2 bases, V lost 4 bases, and 5 bases had no gene match. CDR1 is SGHNT and CDR2 is YYREEE in the germline V gene (reference sequence). This CDR3 is CASSPTSGTQETQYF. The CDR3 nucleotides read TGTGCCAGCAGCCCAACTAGCGGGACACAAGAGACCCAGTACTTC.